Below are 5 T cell receptor beta chains sequenced from a single sample in a study of T-cell memory formation after mild COVID-19. Each CDR3 protein is one row after TCRdb ran MiXCR on the 5' RACE reads. The sample has just over 400,000 distinct CDR3 sequences, about a quarter seen once. The sequencing input was PBMCs or a T cell subset sorted from them (not recorded which). Receptor source: an adult woman who had mild COVID-19 (a few samples of this study predate the infection). Cell type and time point are not known.

This clonotype was seen a handful of times. This rearrangement joins TRBV7-9 to TRBJ2-3, with D uncertain. The CDR3 totals 16 residues. The V end was cut by 2 bases, the J end by 2 bases, with 14 bases between. Germline V gene lookup returns CDR1 SEHNR and CDR2 FQNEAQ (reference sequence). CDR3 region: CASSLIRDGPTDTQYF. The CDR3 coding sequence is TGTGCCAGCAGCTTAATTCGTGACGGACCCACAGATACGCAGTATTTT.

V usage is TRBV12-5 and J usage is TRBJ2-3, with D possibly TRBD2 on 6 matching bases. Germline CDR1 is LGHNT and CDR2 is FRNRAP. This CDR3 is 14 amino acids long. V dropped 7 bases and J dropped 2 bases, with 13 bases sitting between them. DNA of the CDR3: TGTGCTAGTGCCCCGGGACTTCACACAGATACGCAGTATTTT. The encoded protein is CASAPGLHTDTQYF.

CDR3 loop: CASSQDHAGVDTQYF. CDR3 nucleotide sequence: TGTGCCAGCAGCCAAGATCATGCGGGTGTAGATACGCAGTATTTT. The chain joins TRBV4-2 to TRBJ2-3; a weak D match, TRBD2 (5 bases). The CDR3 is made up of 15 amino acids. CDR1 is LGHNA, CDR2 YNFKEQ, per germline. V lost 0 bases, J lost 5 bases, and 12 bases lay in between.

This sequence joins TRBV7-9 and TRBJ2-7; 7 bases line up with TRBD1. The germline V gene has CDR1 SEHNR and CDR2 FQNEAQ (reference sequence). V trimming: 5 bases; J trimming: 0 bases; junction bases outside the gene matches: 7. This CDR3 contains 15 residues. CDR3 bases: TGTGCCAGCAGCGGGGGACAGAGAGACTCCTACGAGCAGTACTTC. Its translation is CASSGGQRDSYEQYF. Using reference TRBV7-9 and TRBJ2-7 for the parts outside the CDR3, the full variable domain is DTGVSQNPRHKITKRGQNVTFRCDPISEHNRLYWYRQTLGQGPEFLTYFQNEAQLEKSRLLSDRFSAERPKGSFSTLEIQRTEQGDSAMYLCASSGGQRDSYEQYFGPGTRLTVT.

This clonotype has just a few counts. V and J are TRBV4-2 and TRBJ1-1; D not certain. Trimming cost V 6 bases and J 4 bases, with 12 bases left between them. CDR3 length: 13 residues. CDR1 LGHNA and CDR2 YNFKEQ come from the germline V gene. The DNA for the CDR3 is TGTGCCAGCAGTCCCCTTGAAGGCACTGAAGCTTTCTTT. Protein product: CASSPLEGTEAFF.